Listed below are T cell receptor beta chains from one sample, sequenced in a study of technical replicates of blood from several donors. Profiling relied on immunoSEQ multiplex PCR, and the TCRdb table lists in-frame clones only, not all of them. Of 75,000 to 95,000 clones in the sample, around nine tenths are singletons; the top ten hold under 0.3%. Input material: T cells isolated from PBMCs. The source is a human donor in good health. Each CDR3 is given with its conserved first and last residue. A D gene is named only where the DNA matches it firmly. Size is stated for part of the rows, as once, few or many counts, or as a class when the clone is expanded.

V: TRBV14
D: NA
size: NA
J: TRBJ1-5
CDR3: CASSQVDRSNQPQHF
DNA: TGTGCCAGCAGCCAAGTTGATAGAAGCAATCAGCCCCAGCATTTT

V: TRBV6-5
D: TRBD2
size: NA
J: TRBJ2-5
CDR3: CASSTSGRKQETQYF
DNA: TGTGCCAGCAGTACTAGCGGGAGGAAACAAGAGACCCAGTACTTC

V: TRBV10-3
D: TRBD2
size: NA
J: TRBJ2-7
CDR3: CAISERWTSGNYEQYF
DNA: TGTGCCATCAGTGAAAGATGGACTAGCGGGAACTACGAGCAGTACTTC

V: TRBV4-1
D: NA
size: NA
J: TRBJ2-2
CDR3: CASSQGGTGELFF
DNA: TGCGCCAGCAGCCAAGGAGGGACCGGGGAGCTGTTTTTT

V: TRBV11-3
D: TRBD2
size: NA
J: TRBJ2-2
CDR3: CASRRTSGRAELFF
DNA: TGTGCCAGCAGACGGACTAGCGGGAGGGCCGAGCTGTTTTTT

V: TRBV11-2
D: NA
size: NA
J: TRBJ2-5
CDR3: CASSVPGRPETQYF
DNA: TGTGCCAGCAGCGTCCCAGGGAGGCCAGAGACCCAGTACTTC

V: TRBV5-4
D: TRBD1
size: once
J: TRBJ2-7
CDR3: CASSLAWGQAAIGQYF
DNA: TGTGCCAGCAGCTTGGCTTGGGGACAGGCGGCAATTGGGCAGTACTTC

V: TRBV19
D: NA
size: NA
J: TRBJ2-2
CDR3: CASTMIGGAGELFF
DNA: TGTGCCAGTACCATGATAGGAGGGGCCGGGGAGCTGTTTTTT

V: TRBV6-5
D: TRBD1
size: NA
J: TRBJ2-1
CDR3: CASSWTGGIEQFF
DNA: TGTGCCAGCAGTTGGACAGGGGGCATTGAGCAGTTCTTC

V: TRBV7-9
D: NA
size: NA
J: TRBJ2-3
CDR3: CASSLGILATDTQYF
DNA: TGTGCCAGCAGCTTAGGGATACTAGCCACAGATACGCAGTATTTT

V: TRBV2
D: TRBD1
size: NA
J: TRBJ1-6
CDR3: CASSPQTGYNSPLHF
DNA: TGTGCCAGCAGTCCACAGACAGGGTATAATTCACCCCTCCACTTT

V: TRBV7-3
D: NA
size: NA
J: TRBJ2-1
CDR3: CASSLRFGDSPFSYNEQFF
DNA: TGTGCCAGCAGCTTAAGGTTTGGGGACTCCCCGTTCTCCTACAATGAGCAGTTCTTC

V: TRBV6-5
D: TRBD1
size: once
J: TRBJ2-5
CDR3: CASSYVGTGEETQYF
DNA: TGTGCCAGCAGTTATGTCGGGACAGGCGAAGAGACCCAGTACTTC

V: TRBV7-8
D: NA
size: once
J: TRBJ1-2
CDR3: CASSLFRTRPSYGYTF
DNA: TGTGCCAGCAGCTTATTCAGGACAAGACCGTCCTATGGCTACACCTTC

V: TRBV5-1
D: TRBD2
size: NA
J: TRBJ2-7
CDR3: CASSLSGGGAYEQYF
DNA: TGCGCCAGCAGCTTGTCTGGCGGGGGAGCCTACGAGCAGTACTTC

V: TRBV5-6
D: TRBD1
size: NA
J: TRBJ2-7
CDR3: CASSSWQGVYEQYF
DNA: TGTGCCAGCAGCTCTTGGCAGGGGGTTTACGAGCAGTACTTC

V: TRBV5-1
D: NA
size: NA
J: TRBJ1-5
CDR3: CASSLVGGVDQPQHF
DNA: TGCGCCAGCAGCTTGGTAGGCGGGGTGGATCAGCCCCAGCATTTT

V: TRBV6-1
D: NA
size: NA
J: TRBJ2-7
CDR3: CASSEGGLYEQYF
DNA: TGTGCCAGCAGTGAAGGAGGCTTATACGAGCAGTACTTC

V: TRBV13
D: TRBD2
size: NA
J: TRBJ2-5
CDR3: CASSLRSGGQETQYF
DNA: TGTGCCAGCAGCTTAAGGAGCGGGGGGCAAGAGACCCAGTACTTC

V: TRBV5-1
D: NA
size: NA
J: TRBJ1-2
CDR3: CASRWGRENYGYTF
DNA: TGCGCCAGCAGGTGGGGCAGGGAAAACTATGGCTACACCTTC

V: TRBV9
D: TRBD2
size: NA
J: TRBJ2-1
CDR3: CASSVERGGPNEQFF
DNA: TGTGCCAGCAGCGTAGAGCGGGGGGGCCCGAATGAGCAGTTCTTC

V: TRBV4-1
D: TRBD2
size: NA
J: TRBJ2-3
CDR3: CASSYSGGISTDTQYF
DNA: TGCGCCAGCAGCTACAGCGGGGGGATTAGCACAGATACGCAGTATTTT

V: TRBV27
D: TRBD1
size: NA
J: TRBJ2-7
CDR3: CASSWGQGAKYEQYF
DNA: TGTGCCAGCAGTTGGGGACAGGGGGCAAAGTACGAGCAGTACTTC

V: TRBV28
D: NA
size: NA
J: TRBJ1-1
CDR3: CASSLRSDTEAFF
DNA: TGTGCCAGCAGTTTAAGGAGCGACACTGAAGCTTTCTTT

V: TRBV2
D: NA
size: NA
J: TRBJ2-7
CDR3: CASSDWETEQYF
DNA: TGTGCCAGCAGTGATTGGGAGACCGAGCAGTACTTC

V: TRBV11-3
D: NA
size: NA
J: TRBJ1-1
CDR3: CASSFGGVNTEAFF
DNA: TGTGCCAGCAGCTTTGGGGGCGTGAACACTGAAGCTTTCTTT

V: TRBV28
D: TRBD1
size: NA
J: TRBJ2-1
CDR3: CALRDRGGNEQFF
DNA: TGTGCCCTCCGGGACAGGGGAGGCAATGAGCAGTTCTTC

V: TRBV2
D: TRBD2
size: NA
J: TRBJ2-3
CDR3: CARSTSGNPDTQYF
DNA: TGTGCCAGGTCGACTAGCGGGAATCCAGATACGCAGTATTTT

V: TRBV28
D: NA
size: NA
J: TRBJ1-4
CDR3: CASTIPPGEGGSEKLFF
DNA: TGTGCCAGCACCATACCCCCCGGGGAGGGAGGTAGTGAAAAACTGTTTTTT

V: TRBV19
D: NA
size: NA
J: TRBJ2-1
CDR3: CASSIVGPGNEQFF
DNA: TGTGCCAGTAGTATAGTGGGCCCGGGGAATGAGCAGTTCTTC

V: TRBV19
D: TRBD2
size: NA
J: TRBJ2-1
CDR3: CASSTILAGGDNEQFF
DNA: TGTGCCAGTAGTACGATACTAGCGGGGGGGGACAATGAGCAGTTCTTC

V: TRBV7-2
D: NA
size: NA
J: TRBJ2-2
CDR3: CASSSGLGMETGELFF
DNA: TGTGCCAGCAGCTCCGGACTTGGGATGGAGACCGGGGAGCTGTTTTTT

V: TRBV6-5
D: NA
size: NA
J: TRBJ1-3
CDR3: CASSSLGSLGGNTIYF
DNA: TGTGCCAGCAGTTCCCTCGGGAGTTTGGGTGGAAACACCATATATTTT

V: TRBV4-1
D: NA
size: NA
J: TRBJ1-1
CDR3: CASSLQGSEDTEAFF
DNA: TGCGCCAGCAGCCTACAGGGATCTGAGGACACTGAAGCTTTCTTT

V: TRBV25-1
D: NA
size: NA
J: TRBJ1-1
CDR3: CASISGDRITEAFF
DNA: TGTGCCAGCATCTCAGGGGACCGGATTACTGAAGCTTTCTTT

V: TRBV28
D: TRBD2
size: NA
J: TRBJ2-2
CDR3: CASSLGGRAGYGELFF
DNA: TGTGCCAGCAGTTTAGGCGGGAGGGCCGGTTACGGGGAGCTGTTTTTT

V: TRBV6-1
D: NA
size: NA
J: TRBJ1-1
CDR3: CASSPILTGTEAFF
DNA: TGTGCCAGCAGCCCTATCTTAACAGGCACTGAAGCTTTCTTT

V: TRBV18
D: TRBD1
size: NA
J: TRBJ1-3
CDR3: CASSPTGRGNTIYF
DNA: TGTGCCAGCTCACCGACAGGGAGGGGAAACACCATATATTTT

V: TRBV7-6
D: TRBD1
size: NA
J: TRBJ1-5
CDR3: CASSLGAGGSNQPQHF
DNA: TGTGCCAGCAGCTTAGGGGCAGGGGGTAGCAATCAGCCCCAGCATTTT

V: TRBV11-2
D: TRBD2
size: NA
J: TRBJ2-1
CDR3: CASSSGGTSGASDEQFF
DNA: TGTGCCAGCAGCTCGGGGGGGACTAGCGGGGCCTCGGATGAGCAGTTCTTC

V: TRBV19
D: NA
size: NA
J: TRBJ2-7
CDR3: CASSSGDLYEQYF
DNA: TGTGCCAGTAGTAGTGGGGACTTATACGAGCAGTACTTC

V: TRBV7-6
D: NA
size: NA
J: TRBJ1-6
CDR3: CASSLGGTYSPLHF
DNA: TGTGCCAGCAGCTTGGGGGGGACATACTCACCCCTCCACTTT

V: TRBV9
D: NA
size: NA
J: TRBJ2-3
CDR3: CASSVDGSTDTQYF
DNA: TGTGCCAGCAGCGTAGACGGGAGCACAGATACGCAGTATTTT

V: TRBV7-9
D: NA
size: NA
J: TRBJ2-7
CDR3: CASSLVGYEQYF
DNA: TGTGCCAGCAGCTTAGTCGGTTACGAGCAGTACTTC

V: TRBV2
D: TRBD1
size: NA
J: TRBJ2-7
CDR3: CASSDGQGFYEQYF
DNA: TGTGCCAGCAGTGACGGACAGGGTTTCTACGAGCAGTACTTC

V: TRBV7-9
D: NA
size: NA
J: TRBJ2-7
CDR3: CASSHLMGETRNIYEQYF
DNA: TGTGCCAGCAGCCACCTAATGGGAGAGACCCGTAACATATACGAGCAGTACTTC

V: TRBV18
D: TRBD1
size: few
J: TRBJ2-1
CDR3: CASSLRQGTYNEQFF
DNA: TGTGCCAGCTCATTACGACAGGGGACCTACAATGAGCAGTTCTTC

V: TRBV28
D: NA
size: NA
J: TRBJ2-4
CDR3: CASSLIYRKNIQYF
DNA: TGTGCCAGCAGTTTAATATACAGGAAAAACATTCAGTACTTC

V: TRBV29-1
D: TRBD1
size: NA
J: TRBJ2-7
CDR3: CSVYGTGDEQYF
DNA: TGCAGCGTTTATGGGACAGGGGACGAGCAGTACTTC

V: TRBV5-8
D: NA
size: NA
J: TRBJ1-3
CDR3: CASSLMGGFSGNTIYF
DNA: TGTGCCAGCAGCTTGATGGGAGGATTCTCTGGAAACACCATATATTTT